This T cell receptor (beta chain) was identified during a study of T cell responses to AZD1222 COVID-19 vaccine. Study-wide results and caveats: Repertoires were collected only later (after the peak T cell response had occurred).

In regard to this clone: Its antigen is still unknown.

Pooling covered second doses at about 4 or about 12 weeks. Measured with immunoSEQ multiplex PCR; TCRdb has only the in-frame clones, and not every one. The sample has tens of thousands of clones, 80% to 90% seen once. The CDR3 loop spans 13 amino acids. Germline V gene sequence: CDR1 SGHTA, CDR2 FQGTGA. Between the trimmed V and J ends, which lost 5 bases and 2 bases, there was a span of 7 bases. This material consisted of peripheral blood, taken 28 days after the second AZD1222 dose. The source is an adult who received the AZD1222 COVID-19 vaccine. The V call is TRBV7-3, the J call TRBJ1-3; D gene ambiguous. The DNA of the CDR3 is TGTGCCAGCAGCCCCGGGCCTGGAAACACCATATATTTT. Translating it yields CASSPGPGNTIYF.